Listed below are T cell receptor beta chains from one sample, sequenced in a study of shared clonotypes between healthy human individuals. Generated by immunoSEQ multiplex PCR, the TCRdb table keeps only in-frame clones and is missing some. The sample has 490,000 or so clones, 76% seen once. Specimen: PBMCs. Receptors originate from a woman in her forties in good health. Some clones in this sample may be carry-over from other donors' samples. Each CDR3 is given with its conserved first and last residue. The order of the fields is J gene, V gene, D gene, clone size, CDR3 DNA, CDR3 protein. D genes are given only for firm matches. Where a row states a size, it is once, few, many or the class of an expanded clone; other rows omit it.

J gene: TRBJ2-5
V gene: TRBV28
D gene: TRBD1
clone size: NA
CDR3 DNA: TGTGCCAGCAACTCCGGGACAGGGTCTCCTCAAGAGACCCAGTACTTC
CDR3 protein: CASNSGTGSPQETQYF

J gene: TRBJ2-1
V gene: TRBV7-8
D gene: TRBD1
clone size: NA
CDR3 DNA: TGTGCCAGCAGCGAAGACAGGGTCCTTGGCTACAATGAGCAGTTCTTC
CDR3 protein: CASSEDRVLGYNEQFF

J gene: TRBJ2-2
V gene: TRBV6-1
D gene: TRBD2
clone size: once
CDR3 DNA: TGTGCCAGCAGTGGGACTAGCGTGAGGGGCGGGGAGCTGTTTTTT
CDR3 protein: CASSGTSVRGGELFF

J gene: TRBJ2-7
V gene: TRBV2
D gene: TRBD2
clone size: once
CDR3 DNA: TGTGCCAGCAGTCAGTCTAGCGGGAGGACCTACGAGCAGTACTTC
CDR3 protein: CASSQSSGRTYEQYF

J gene: TRBJ2-7
V gene: TRBV4-3
D gene: TRBD2
clone size: NA
CDR3 DNA: TGCGCCAGCAGCCAAGATGGCAGCGGGAGGGCCCAGCACGAGCAGTACTTC
CDR3 protein: CASSQDGSGRAQHEQYF

J gene: TRBJ1-1
V gene: TRBV19
D gene: NA
clone size: many
CDR3 DNA: TGTGCCAGTAGTAAAGCCCCAGCCGGTAACACTGAAGCTTTCTTT
CDR3 protein: CASSKAPAGNTEAFF

J gene: TRBJ2-6
V gene: TRBV16
D gene: TRBD1
clone size: NA
CDR3 DNA: TGTGCCAGCAGCCGAACAGGGGGCGCTGGGGCCAACGTCCTGACTTTC
CDR3 protein: CASSRTGGAGANVLTF

J gene: TRBJ2-1
V gene: TRBV6-1
D gene: NA
clone size: NA
CDR3 DNA: TGTGCCAGCAGTGAAGGGGAGCCATCCTACAATGAGCAGTTCTTC
CDR3 protein: CASSEGEPSYNEQFF

J gene: TRBJ1-1
V gene: TRBV2
D gene: TRBD1
clone size: NA
CDR3 DNA: TGTGCCAGCAATATCCGACAGGGGCTGGGTGAAGCTTTCTTT
CDR3 protein: CASNIRQGLGEAFF

J gene: TRBJ2-3
V gene: TRBV7-2
D gene: NA
clone size: NA
CDR3 DNA: TGTGCCAGCAGCTTAGGTCCCGCAGGGACTAGCACAGATACGCAGTATTTT
CDR3 protein: CASSLGPAGTSTDTQYF

J gene: TRBJ2-3
V gene: TRBV6-6
D gene: TRBD2
clone size: once
CDR3 DNA: TGTGCCAGCAGTTCGGGGACTAGCGGGACTGCAGATACGCAGTATTTT
CDR3 protein: CASSSGTSGTADTQYF

J gene: TRBJ1-5
V gene: TRBV19
D gene: TRBD1
clone size: NA
CDR3 DNA: TGTGCCAGTAGTGTCTCCGGGACAGGGGAGGGCAATCAGCCCCAGCATTTT
CDR3 protein: CASSVSGTGEGNQPQHF

J gene: TRBJ1-2
V gene: TRBV28
D gene: TRBD1
clone size: NA
CDR3 DNA: TGTGCCAGCAGTTCCGCGGCGACAGGGCAATTTGATGGCTACACCTTC
CDR3 protein: CASSSAATGQFDGYTF

J gene: TRBJ2-7
V gene: TRBV19
D gene: NA
clone size: few
CDR3 DNA: TGTGCCACCCGGTACCGGTACGAGCAGTACTTC
CDR3 protein: CATRYRYEQYF

J gene: TRBJ1-3
V gene: TRBV7-2
D gene: NA
clone size: NA
CDR3 DNA: TGTGCCAGCAGCCCGGCGGTGGGGGGAAACACCATATATTTT
CDR3 protein: CASSPAVGGNTIYF

J gene: TRBJ2-1
V gene: TRBV7-2
D gene: TRBD2
clone size: NA
CDR3 DNA: TGTGCCAGCAGCTCACAGCCGGGACTAGCGGGAGTCAATGAGCAGTTCTTC
CDR3 protein: CASSSQPGLAGVNEQFF

J gene: TRBJ2-7
V gene: TRBV28
D gene: NA
clone size: NA
CDR3 DNA: TGTGCCAGCAGCACAAGGGCAGGGTCCTACGAGCAGTACTTC
CDR3 protein: CASSTRAGSYEQYF

J gene: TRBJ2-3
V gene: TRBV2
D gene: NA
clone size: NA
CDR3 DNA: TGTGCCAGCAGCGCTAGTAGGGGGGCTGGCACAGATACGCAGTATTTT
CDR3 protein: CASSASRGAGTDTQYF

J gene: TRBJ2-7
V gene: TRBV7-3
D gene: TRBD2
clone size: NA
CDR3 DNA: TGTGCCAGCAGCTCGCTAGCGGGGGGAACGGAGCAGTACTTC
CDR3 protein: CASSSLAGGTEQYF

J gene: TRBJ2-1
V gene: TRBV15
D gene: NA
clone size: NA
CDR3 DNA: TGTGCCACCAGCAGAGATCGGTCTCTCCACGGTGAGCAGTTCTTC
CDR3 protein: CATSRDRSLHGEQFF

J gene: TRBJ2-1
V gene: TRBV5-1
D gene: TRBD2
clone size: NA
CDR3 DNA: TGCGCCAGCAGCCATGTGGGCGGGAGGAGCTCCTACAATGAGCAGTTCTTC
CDR3 protein: CASSHVGGRSSYNEQFF

J gene: TRBJ1-1
V gene: TRBV15
D gene: TRBD1
clone size: NA
CDR3 DNA: TGTGCCACCAGCGGACAGGGGGCGAACACTGAAGCTTTCTTT
CDR3 protein: CATSGQGANTEAFF

J gene: TRBJ2-7
V gene: TRBV18
D gene: NA
clone size: NA
CDR3 DNA: TGTGCCAGCTCACCTGGGACTTCCTACGAGCAGTACTTC
CDR3 protein: CASSPGTSYEQYF

J gene: TRBJ1-1
V gene: TRBV11-2
D gene: TRBD1
clone size: NA
CDR3 DNA: TGTGCCAGCAGCACCCGACAGGGTGTCACTGAAGCTTTCTTT
CDR3 protein: CASSTRQGVTEAFF

J gene: TRBJ2-5
V gene: TRBV5-6
D gene: NA
clone size: NA
CDR3 DNA: TGTGCCAGCAGCTTAAGGGAACAAGAGACCCAGTACTTC
CDR3 protein: CASSLREQETQYF

J gene: TRBJ1-1
V gene: TRBV7-3
D gene: NA
clone size: NA
CDR3 DNA: TGTGCCAGCAGCTTTACGGGGACACGCGAAGCTTTCTTT
CDR3 protein: CASSFTGTREAFF

J gene: TRBJ2-4
V gene: TRBV5-6
D gene: NA
clone size: once
CDR3 DNA: TGTGCCAGCAGCTCACAGGGATACACTCAGTACTTC
CDR3 protein: CASSSQGYTQYF

J gene: TRBJ2-7
V gene: TRBV9
D gene: TRBD2
clone size: once
CDR3 DNA: TGTGCCAGCAGCGCTGATAGCGGGAGTGCAGGAGAGCAGTACTTC
CDR3 protein: CASSADSGSAGEQYF

J gene: TRBJ2-2
V gene: TRBV2
D gene: NA
clone size: NA
CDR3 DNA: TGTGCCAGCAGTGAATTTTGGACAGTGAATCCCACCGGGGAGCTGTTTTTT
CDR3 protein: CASSEFWTVNPTGELFF

J gene: TRBJ2-2
V gene: TRBV10-2
D gene: NA
clone size: once
CDR3 DNA: TGCGCCAGCAGTGAGATCGTGGCCTTAGGGGAGCTGTTTTTT
CDR3 protein: CASSEIVALGELFF

J gene: TRBJ2-7
V gene: TRBV18
D gene: TRBD2
clone size: NA
CDR3 DNA: TGTGCCAGCTCGCCTAGCGGGAGGACCAACTACGAGCAGTACTTC
CDR3 protein: CASSPSGRTNYEQYF

J gene: TRBJ2-7
V gene: TRBV7-8
D gene: NA
clone size: NA
CDR3 DNA: TGTGCCAGCAGCTTACTAGCGACCTACGAGCAGTACTTC
CDR3 protein: CASSLLATYEQYF

J gene: TRBJ2-2
V gene: TRBV7-8
D gene: NA
clone size: NA
CDR3 DNA: TGTGCCAGCAGCTTACTTCTAAGGAACGCCGGGGAGCTGTTTTTT
CDR3 protein: CASSLLLRNAGELFF

J gene: TRBJ2-7
V gene: TRBV15
D gene: TRBD1
clone size: NA
CDR3 DNA: TGTGCCACCAGCAGAACGGACAGGGCGACCTACGAGCAGTACTTC
CDR3 protein: CATSRTDRATYEQYF

J gene: TRBJ2-1
V gene: TRBV11-1
D gene: TRBD1
clone size: few
CDR3 DNA: TGTGCCAGCAGCTTTTTACAGGGGCACGGCGATGAGCAGTTCTTC
CDR3 protein: CASSFLQGHGDEQFF

J gene: TRBJ2-1
V gene: TRBV7-9
D gene: NA
clone size: NA
CDR3 DNA: TGTGCCAGCAGGACCTCTAGAAATGTCATCTTCAATGAGCAGTTCTTC
CDR3 protein: CASRTSRNVIFNEQFF

J gene: TRBJ2-2
V gene: TRBV6-5
D gene: NA
clone size: NA
CDR3 DNA: TGTGCCACTAGCCGGGCGAACACCGGGGAGCTGTTTTTT
CDR3 protein: CATSRANTGELFF

J gene: TRBJ2-5
V gene: TRBV2
D gene: NA
clone size: NA
CDR3 DNA: TGTGCCAGCTCTATCGGCAGAAAAGAGACCCAGTACTTC
CDR3 protein: CASSIGRKETQYF

J gene: TRBJ2-7
V gene: TRBV5-5
D gene: TRBD2
clone size: once
CDR3 DNA: TGTGCCAGCAGCCTACTAGCGGGTGTAAACGAGCAGTACTTC
CDR3 protein: CASSLLAGVNEQYF

J gene: TRBJ1-5
V gene: TRBV19
D gene: NA
clone size: NA
CDR3 DNA: TGTGCCGGGTCAGACAGAGTGAATCAGCCCCAGCATTTT
CDR3 protein: CAGSDRVNQPQHF

J gene: TRBJ1-4
V gene: TRBV10-3
D gene: TRBD1
clone size: NA
CDR3 DNA: TGTGCCATCAGTGCAGGGACAGGGGGCCGGCGGCTGTTTTTT
CDR3 protein: CAISAGTGGRRLFF

J gene: TRBJ2-2
V gene: TRBV11-3
D gene: NA
clone size: few
CDR3 DNA: TGTGCCAGCAGCTTACTAAACACCGGGGAGCTGTTTTTT
CDR3 protein: CASSLLNTGELFF

J gene: TRBJ1-1
V gene: TRBV27
D gene: NA
clone size: NA
CDR3 DNA: TGTGCCAGCAGTTCCCCCCAGGGAGGGGGCACTGAAGCTTTCTTT
CDR3 protein: CASSSPQGGGTEAFF

J gene: TRBJ1-2
V gene: TRBV28
D gene: NA
clone size: NA
CDR3 DNA: TGTGCCAGCAGTTACACAGTCCTAATGGGGGGCTACACCTTC
CDR3 protein: CASSYTVLMGGYTF

J gene: TRBJ1-4
V gene: TRBV25-1
D gene: NA
clone size: NA
CDR3 DNA: TGTGCCAGCAGTGGCCTGGGGGATGAAAAACTGTTTTTT
CDR3 protein: CASSGLGDEKLFF

J gene: TRBJ1-2
V gene: TRBV7-2
D gene: NA
clone size: NA
CDR3 DNA: TGTGCCAGCAGCTTAGTGGTCGCGTCTGACTATGGCTACACCTTC
CDR3 protein: CASSLVVASDYGYTF

J gene: TRBJ2-5
V gene: TRBV5-1
D gene: TRBD1
clone size: NA
CDR3 DNA: TGCGCCAGCAGCCTGGGACAGACAAGAGAGACCCAGTACTTC
CDR3 protein: CASSLGQTRETQYF